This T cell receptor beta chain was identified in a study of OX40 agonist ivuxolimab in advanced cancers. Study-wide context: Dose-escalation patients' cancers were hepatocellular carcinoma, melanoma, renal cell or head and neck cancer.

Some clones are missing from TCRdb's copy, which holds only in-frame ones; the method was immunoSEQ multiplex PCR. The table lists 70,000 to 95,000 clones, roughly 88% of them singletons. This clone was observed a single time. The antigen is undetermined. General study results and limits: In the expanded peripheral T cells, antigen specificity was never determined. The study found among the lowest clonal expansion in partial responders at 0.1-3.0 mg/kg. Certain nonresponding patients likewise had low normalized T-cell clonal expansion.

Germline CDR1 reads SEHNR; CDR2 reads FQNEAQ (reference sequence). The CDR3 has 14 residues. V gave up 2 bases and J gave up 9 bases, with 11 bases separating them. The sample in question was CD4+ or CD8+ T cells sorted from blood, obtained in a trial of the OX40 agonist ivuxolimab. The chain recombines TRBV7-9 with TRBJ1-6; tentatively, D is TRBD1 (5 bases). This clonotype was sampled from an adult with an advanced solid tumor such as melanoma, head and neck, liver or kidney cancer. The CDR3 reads CASSLNQGSSPLHF. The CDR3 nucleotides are TGTGCCAGCAGCTTAAATCAGGGATCTTCACCCCTCCACTTT.